This T cell receptor (beta chain) is from a study of blood T cell repertoires in COVID-19. As for the study in general: The samples span acute and convalescent COVID-19 from the United States, Italy and Spain. From T cells, B-cell-depleted T cells, or PBMCs came the material, which was cDNA or gDNA.

Germline CDR1 is LNHDA and CDR2 is SQIVND (reference sequence). The V end was cut by 9 bases, the J end by 4 bases, with 10 bases between. The CDR3 length is 11 residues. The repertoire was sequenced with immunoSEQ multiplex PCR; TCRdb's copy has only in-frame clones and lacks some. Altogether about 280,000 clones are present, around 86% being singletons, with the ten largest covering around 2.1%. Concerning this clone itself: The sample has other DNA sequences that encode this CDR3 too.

The chain is built from TRBV19 and TRBJ2-7; D perhaps matches TRBD1 (6 bases). The clonotype comes from a woman in her thirties who had recovered from COVID-19. Material: peripheral blood. Here the CDR3 reads CASSRGYEQYF. The CDR3, as DNA: TGTGCCAGCTCGAGGGGGTACGAGCAGTACTTC.